Each of the 24 T cell receptor beta chains below was sequenced from the same sample in a study of control samples from healthy donors and cancer patients. The protocol was immunoSEQ multiplex PCR, while the TCRdb copy is restricted to in-frame clones and leaves out a portion. The data show some 150,000 clones, with under 95% seen just once and around 13% held by the top ten. Sequencing input: blood. The receptors come from a man aged 40-55 years in good health.

The V call is TRBV7-9, the J call TRBJ2-7; D perhaps matches TRBD1 (5 bases). The V end was cut by 5 bases, the J end by 3 bases, with 20 bases between. The CDR3 is 16 residues long. Germline V gene lookup returns CDR1 SEHNR and CDR2 FQNEAQ (reference sequence). The CDR3 region has the DNA TGTGCCAGCAGCCCCCCCCAGCGCAGACAGAACTACGAGCAGTACTTC. Amino acids: CASSPPQRRQNYEQYF.

V and J are TRBV5-6 and TRBJ1-1; 9 bases fit TRBD1. Trimming at V came to 2 bases and at J to 0 bases, leaving 5 bases not matched to a gene. This CDR3 is 16 amino acids long. Germline loops: CDR1 SGHDT, CDR2 YYEEEE. CDR3 DNA sequence: TGTGCCAGCAGCTTTCCGGGACAGGGATTGAACACTGAAGCTTTCTTT. The encoded protein is CASSFPGQGLNTEAFF.

The V and J genes are TRBV9 and TRBJ1-6, with D uncertain. This CDR3 is built from 12 residues. The germline gives CDR1 SGDLS, CDR2 YYNGEE. The V gene lost 0 bases and the J gene lost 9 bases, with 4 bases spanning the gap. CDR3 sequence: CASSVEGSPLHF. The CDR3, as DNA: TGTGCCAGCAGCGTAGAGGGTTCACCCCTCCACTTT.

The V gene is TRBV12-3 or TRBV12-4, the J gene TRBJ1-1; tentative D call: TRBD1 (6 bases). The ends were cut back, 2 bases at V and 3 bases at J, with 7 bases in the middle. There are 13 residues in the CDR3. CDR3 nucleotide sequence: TGTGCCAGCAGTTTAAGGGGGGACACTGAAGCTTTCTTT. This encodes CASSLRGDTEAFF.

The gene calls are TRBV19 and TRBJ2-2; perhaps TRBD2 as D (6 bases). CDR3 length: 15 residues. In germline, CDR1 is LNHDA, CDR2 SQIVND (reference sequence). Trimming took 3 bases from V and 2 from J, leaving 10 bases between them. CDR3 in DNA: TGTGCCAGTAGTATCGGCGGGGAAAACACCGGGGAGCTGTTTTTT. It translates to CASSIGGENTGELFF.

The rearrangement joins TRBV11-3 to TRBJ1-5; 8 bases are a match to TRBD1. Germline V gene lookup returns CDR1 SGHNT and CDR2 YENEEA. With V trimmed by 5 bases and J by 7 bases, 7 bases remained unmatched. The CDR3 is 14 amino acids. CDR3 coding DNA: TGTGCCAGCAGCCCCGGACAGGGAGGACAGCCCCAGCATTTT. It codes for CASSPGQGGQPQHF.

The chain couples TRBV7-2 to TRBJ2-5, with D perhaps matching TRBD1 (5 bases). This CDR3 has 14 residues. V was clipped by 1 base and J by 3 bases, with 9 bases between them. Germline CDR1 SGHTA, CDR2 FQGNSA. This CDR3 reads CASSLGATEETQYF. In DNA form, the CDR3 reads TGTGCCAGCAGCTTAGGAGCGACAGAAGAGACCCAGTACTTC. Filled out from reference TRBV7-2 and TRBJ2-5, the complete variable domain reads GAGVSQSPSNKVTEKGKDVELRCDPISGHTALYWYRQSLGQGLEFLIYFQGNSAPDKSGLPSDRFSAERTGGSVSTLTIQRTQQEDSAVYLCASSLGATEETQYFGPGTRLLVL.

This clone was picked up a small number of times. V and J are TRBV29-1 and TRBJ2-5, with D possibly matching TRBD2 (6 bases). This CDR3 has 14 residues. V was shortened by 6 bases and J by 5 bases, with 19 bases between the two germline ends. In germline, CDR1 is SQVTM, CDR2 ANQGSEA. CDR3 amino acids: CSVVRAGSWETQYF. The CDR3 DNA follows: TGCAGCGTAGTTCGGGCGGGGAGTTGGGAGACCCAGTACTTC.

This chain connects TRBV24-1 to TRBJ1-4, with TRBD1 identical over 7 bases. CDR3 length: 15 amino acids. V shed 5 bases and J 6 bases; nucleotides not matched to a gene: 8. Germline CDR1 KGHDR, CDR2 SFDVKD. CDR3 sequence: CATSGHTGEDEKLFF. In nucleotides, the CDR3 is TGTGCCACCAGTGGCCATACAGGGGAGGATGAAAAACTGTTTTTT.

As DNA, the CDR3 is TGTGCCAGCAGCCCGAGGGAGGGAATAGGGAGGACTGAAGCTTTCTTT. It codes for CASSPREGIGRTEAFF. The chain joins TRBV5-4 to TRBJ1-1; D is ambiguous. The V gene's germline CDR1 is SGHNT and CDR2 YYREEE (reference sequence). V lost 4 bases and J lost 5, with 21 bases in between. The CDR3 extends over 16 amino acids.

This chain joins TRBV3-1 (or the pseudogene TRBV3-2) and TRBJ2-1, with 12 bases matching TRBD2. The CDR3 extends over 17 amino acids. The junction had 11 bases not matched to a gene; V was cut back by 1 base and J by 10 bases. CDR1 is LGHDT, CDR2 YNNKEL, per germline (reference sequence). CDR3 residues: CASSQVRASGRAREQFF. DNA of the CDR3: TGTGCCAGCAGCCAAGTCAGGGCTAGCGGGAGGGCACGAGAGCAGTTCTTC.

This sequence joins TRBV5-8 and TRBJ2-7, with D perhaps TRBD1 (6 bases). Germline CDR1 reads SGHTS; CDR2 reads YDEGEE. This CDR3 comprises 14 residues. V shed 4 bases and J shed 0 bases, with 11 bases lying between them. The CDR3 loop reads CASSPRTDSYEQYF. For the CDR3, the DNA is TGTGCCAGCAGCCCCCGGACAGACTCCTACGAGCAGTACTTC.

This chain links TRBV4-2 with TRBJ2-6; 8 bases match TRBD1. The V segment lost 3 bases and the J segment 0 bases; nucleotides outside the gene matches: 4. Germline values: CDR1 LGHNA, CDR2 YNFKEQ. The CDR3 totals 17 residues. This CDR3 is CASSQRTGRSGANVLTF. CDR3 coding DNA: TGTGCCAGCAGCCAGAGGACAGGGCGCTCTGGGGCCAACGTCCTGACTTTC.

The DNA of the CDR3 is TGTGCCAGCAGTTTATTGGGCCGTTACAATGAGCAGTTCTTC. Encoded protein: CASSLLGRYNEQFF. V gene TRBV27 combines with J gene TRBJ2-1; D unclear. Germline loops: CDR1 MNHEY, CDR2 SMNVEV (reference sequence). The CDR3 is made up of 14 amino acids. Trimming stripped 1 base from V and 4 bases from J, with 8 bases between.

This chain uses TRBV9 with TRBJ2-3; perhaps D is TRBD1 or TRBD2 (5 bases each). Trimming removed 4 bases at V and 0 bases at J, with 21 bases between. The germline V gene has CDR1 SGDLS and CDR2 YYNGEE. The CDR3 has 18 amino acids. The CDR3 nucleotides are TGTGCCAGCAGCCACTCGTCCGGGGCCAGTTTTAGCACAGATACGCAGTATTTT. This translates into CASSHSSGASFSTDTQYF.

The chain employs TRBV19 and TRBJ2-7; D perhaps matches TRBD2 (5 bases). This CDR3 is 12 amino acids long. V gave up 1 base and J gave up 6 bases, with 7 bases separating them. The germline V gene has CDR1 LNHDA and CDR2 SQIVND (reference sequence). The CDR3 sequence is CASSIVAGEQYF. CDR3 bases: TGTGCCAGTAGTATAGTTGCGGGCGAGCAGTACTTC.

Of note for this clone: Other DNA sequences within the sample encode an identical CDR3. The chain has TRBV30 and TRBJ1-2, with D possibly being TRBD1 (6 bases). Germline CDR1 reads GTSNPN; CDR2 reads SVGIG (reference sequence). CDR3 length equals 14 residues. Trimming took off 2 bases at V and 2 bases at J, with 12 bases between the two ends. The CDR3 sequence: CAWSLQGLNYGYTF. The CDR3 nucleotides read TGTGCCTGGAGTCTTCAGGGGCTCAACTATGGCTACACCTTC.

This chain links TRBV6-2 or TRBV6-3 with TRBJ2-7; 8 bases line up with TRBD1. V trimming: 5 bases; J trimming: 0 bases; junction bases outside the gene matches: 3. In germline, CDR1 is MNHEY, CDR2 SVGEGT. This CDR3 region has 14 residues. CDR3 amino acids: CASSDRGASYEQYF. DNA of the CDR3: TGTGCCAGCAGTGACAGGGGCGCCTCCTACGAGCAGTACTTC.

The V and J genes are TRBV5-6 and TRBJ2-1; D remains unclear. Germline V CDR1 and CDR2: SGHDT, YYEEEE. Trimming took off 4 bases at V and 10 bases at J, with 12 bases between the two ends. There are 12 residues in the CDR3. The CDR3 loop reads CASSLPAEEQFF. DNA of the CDR3: TGTGCCAGCAGCCTTCCGGCCGAGGAGCAGTTCTTC.

This chain connects TRBV27 to TRBJ2-2, with TRBD2 matching over 7 bases. Trimming removed 4 bases from V and 0 bases from J; junction bases left unmatched: 11. Germline V lookup: CDR1 MNHEY, CDR2 SMNVEV (reference sequence). This CDR3 comprises 18 residues. CDR3 DNA: TGTGCCAGCAGTTGGGGGGGACCGAGGCCCTCGAACACCGGGGAGCTGTTTTTT. This gives the protein CASSWGGPRPSNTGELFF.

The V and J genes are TRBV28 and TRBJ1-6; TRBD1 might be the D (5 bases). Germline CDR1 is MDHEN and CDR2 is SYDVKM. V was cut by 3 bases and J by 7 bases, with 16 bases left in between. There are 16 residues in the CDR3. CDR3 region: CASSFVSETANSPLHF. As DNA, the CDR3 is TGTGCCAGCAGTTTCGTGAGCGAGACAGCCAATTCACCCCTCCACTTT.

The chain joins TRBV24-1 to TRBJ1-4, with 7 bases matching TRBD1. The germline V gene encodes CDR1 KGHDR and CDR2 SFDVKD. Germline trimming cut 5 bases from V and 8 bases from J; bases unmatched to any gene: 10. CDR3 size: 15 residues. The CDR3 spells CATSAPTGMEEKLFF. Here the CDR3 DNA reads TGTGCCACCAGTGCCCCGACAGGGATGGAAGAAAAACTGTTTTTT.

V is TRBV27 and J is TRBJ2-1; D remains unclear. There are 11 residues in the CDR3. Trimming stripped 6 bases from V and 11 bases from J, with 11 bases between. The germline CDR1 and CDR2 sequences are MNHEY and SMNVEV (reference sequence). This chain's CDR3 is CASRNSIKQFF. The DNA for the CDR3 is TGTGCCAGCAGGAACAGTATTAAGCAGTTCTTC.

The chain uses TRBV6-2 or TRBV6-3 and TRBJ1-1; D is possibly TRBD1 (5 bases). CDR3 length: 15 amino acids. Germline V gives CDR1 MNHEY, CDR2 SVGEGT. Trimming shortened V by 0 bases and J by 0 bases, and 8 bases separated the two germline ends. CDR3 region: CASSYSQGLNTEAFF. CDR3 nucleotides: TGTGCCAGCAGTTACTCCCAGGGTCTGAACACTGAAGCTTTCTTT.